The 19 T cell receptor beta chains listed next were all sequenced from one sample in a study of spatial heterogeneity in lung cancer. Findings of the study overall: How many expanded intratumoral alpha and beta TCRs were present tracked the tumor mutation count, which was a count of nonsynonymous mutations.

Time point specified: sample taken at primary tumor resection. A single record per CDR3 protein comes from TCRdb applying MiXCR to the 5' RACE reads. The sample yields about 1,400 distinct CDR3 sequences, about 7% seen once. Which antigens these TCRs recognize remains unknown. The input for sequencing was lung tumor tissue, taken at surgery. These receptors were obtained from a female donor with early-stage non-small cell lung cancer.

This clonotype was counted many times. Here the CDR3 DNA reads TGCAGTGCTAGAGAAGTTACAGGGATTCGGTTTAATGAAAAACTGTTTTTT. This sequence encodes CSAREVTGIRFNEKLFF. This chain connects TRBV20-1 to TRBJ1-4; D is perhaps TRBD1 (6 bases). Per germline, CDR1 DFQATT and CDR2 SNEGSKA (reference sequence). V lost 0 bases and J 4 bases, leaving 18 bases between the germline ends. The CDR3 extends over 17 amino acids.

Within the sample, this clonotype is medium-sized. V is TRBV29-1 and J is TRBJ2-1; 9 nucleotides line up with TRBD2. The CDR3 loop spans 17 amino acids. Unmatched junction bases numbered 21, after V lost 7 bases and J lost 8 bases. Germline V gene data show CDR1 as SQVTM and CDR2 as ANQGSEA. CDR3 amino acids: CSAPTSGRGGKMDEQFF. For the CDR3, the DNA is TGCAGCGCCCCAACCTCAGGGCGGGGGGGCAAAATGGATGAGCAGTTCTTC.

This clonotype is labeled as large. The rearrangement uses TRBV6-1 and TRBJ2-7; possibly TRBD1 for D (5 bases). With 7 bases removed from V and 4 bases from J, the gap between germline ends came to 11 bases. Germline CDR1 MNHNS, CDR2 SASEGT. This CDR3 region has 12 residues. The CDR3 DNA reads as TGTGCCAGCAAGGGGTACTTATACGAGCAGTACTTC. Its translation: CASKGYLYEQYF.

The chain employs TRBV18 and TRBJ1-1; 10 bases align to TRBD1. Germline V lookup: CDR1 KGHSH, CDR2 LQKENI. Germline trimming cut 6 bases from V and 6 bases from J; bases unmatched to any gene: 4. The CDR3 runs 13 residues. The CDR3 sequence: CASSVGQGAEAFF. DNA of the CDR3: TGTGCCAGCTCTGTCGGACAGGGGGCTGAAGCTTTCTTT.

This clonotype is medium-sized (0.01 to 0.1%). V is TRBV4-2 and J is TRBJ2-3; 8 nucleotides match TRBD2. After removal of 0 bases from V and 2 bases from J, the junction contained 7 bases not matched to a gene. Germline V gene data show CDR1 as LGHNA and CDR2 as YNFKEQ. CDR3 length equals 17 residues. The CDR3, as DNA: TGTGCCAGCAGCCAAGAGTCCGGACTAGCAGTCACAGATACGCAGTATTTT. Translation: CASSQESGLAVTDTQYF.

This clonotype was counted ten times or more. The gene calls are TRBV12-3 or TRBV12-4 and TRBJ2-3; 11 bases line up with TRBD2. Losses at the gene ends were 1 base for V and 6 bases for J; bases not matched to a gene: 6. This CDR3 comprises 16 residues. CDR3 amino acids: CASSLVTSGGTDTQYF. In DNA, the CDR3 is TGTGCCAGCAGTTTAGTTACTAGCGGGGGAACGGATACGCAGTATTTT.

In its sample, this clonotype is medium-sized. The V and J genes are TRBV28 and TRBJ2-7, with 12 bases that match TRBD2. The germline gives CDR1 MDHEN, CDR2 SYDVKM. The V gene end was trimmed by 6 bases and the J gene end by 4 bases; junction bases not matched to a gene: 16. CDR3 length: 18 amino acids. CDR3 sequence reads: CASRSGGLAGSSAYEQYF. CDR3 nucleotide sequence: TGTGCCAGCAGATCCGGAGGACTAGCGGGAAGCTCAGCTTACGAGCAGTACTTC.

This clonotype showed up many times. The V call is TRBV28, the J call TRBJ2-7, with 11 bases that match TRBD2. Germline-derived CDR1 and CDR2 are MDHEN and SYDVKM. V shed 6 bases, J shed 0 bases, and the junction held 4 bases outside the gene matches. The CDR3 has 15 residues. Here the CDR3 DNA reads TGTGCCAGCAGCAGACTAGCGGGGAGCTCCTACGAGCAGTACTTC. It codes for CASSRLAGSSYEQYF.

By its share, this clonotype is large. The CDR3 protein is CASSSGGLAGAGETQYF. The DNA for the CDR3 is TGTGCCAGCAGCTCGGGGGGTCTAGCGGGAGCTGGGGAGACCCAGTACTTC. V gene TRBV5-4 combines with J gene TRBJ2-5; the match to TRBD2 covers 10 bases. J gave up 5 bases and V 3 bases, and 13 bases lay outside the gene matches. The CDR3 runs 17 residues. Germline CDR1 and CDR2: SGHNT and YYREEE (reference sequence).

This clonotype is medium-sized in the sample. The rearrangement joins TRBV28 to TRBJ1-5; 8 bases fit TRBD1. CDR1 MDHEN and CDR2 SYDVKM come from the germline V gene. The CDR3 is 15 residues long. The trim removed 5 bases at V and 5 bases at J, leaving 8 bases unmatched. CDR3 residues: CASSTRDRNDQPQHF. The CDR3, as DNA: TGTGCCAGCAGTACGAGGGACAGGAATGATCAGCCCCAGCATTTT.

This clonotype counts as medium-sized. The chain uses TRBV6-6 and TRBJ2-3; D gene uncertain. The length of the CDR3 is 17 residues. Trimming took 0 bases from V and 1 from J, leaving 14 bases between them. Germline CDR1 is MNHNY and CDR2 is SVGAGI (reference sequence). The CDR3 is CASSYSGILLRTDTQYF. In DNA form, the CDR3 reads TGTGCCAGCAGTTACTCTGGCATACTCCTGCGCACAGATACGCAGTATTTT.

Sample share makes this clonotype large. The chain is built from TRBV7-9 and TRBJ2-7; perhaps TRBD2 as D (5 bases). The CDR3 contains 13 residues. The V gene lost 1 base and the J gene lost 5 bases, with 9 bases spanning the gap. The germline V gene encodes CDR1 SEHNR and CDR2 FQNEAQ (reference sequence). CDR3 coding DNA: TGTGCCAGCAGCTTAGGACCGAGGGACGAGCAGTACTTC. Translated, it gives CASSLGPRDEQYF.

CDR3 in amino acids: CASSPTHFQDTQYF. CDR3 DNA sequence: TGTGCCAGCAGTCCTACTCACTTCCAAGATACGCAGTATTTT. This chain uses TRBV13 with TRBJ2-3; D gene ambiguous. V gave up 6 bases and J gave up 5 bases, with 15 bases separating them. This CDR3 is 14 amino acids long. Germline loops: CDR1 PRHDT, CDR2 FYEKMQ (reference sequence).

Within the sample, this clonotype is large. Written as DNA, the CDR3 is TGTGCCAGCAGTATTAAGGGGGCTAGTGAAGCTTTCTTT. Amino acid sequence: CASSIKGASEAFF. V usage is TRBV6-5 and J usage is TRBJ1-1; 7 nucleotides match TRBD1. The CDR3 contains 13 residues. The J segment lost 7 bases and the V segment lost 5 bases, leaving 7 bases of the junction unmatched. CDR1 is MNHEY and CDR2 is SVGAGI in the germline V gene.

By frequency in the sample, this clonotype is medium-sized (0.01 to 0.1%). The rearrangement links TRBV6-1 to TRBJ1-1; D unclear. V dropped 4 bases and J dropped 0 bases, with 6 bases sitting between them. Per the germline V gene, CDR1 is MNHNS and CDR2 is SASEGT. This CDR3 has 13 residues. The CDR3 is CASSASVNTEAFF. CDR3 in DNA: TGTGCCAGCAGTGCCTCAGTGAACACTGAAGCTTTCTTT.

By proportion, this clonotype is medium-sized. This chain joins TRBV7-2 and TRBJ2-5; 9 bases match TRBD2. Germline CDR1 and CDR2: SGHTA and FQGNSA. After removal of 0 bases from V and 5 bases from J, the junction contained 10 bases not matched to a gene. CDR3 length: 17 amino acids. Here the CDR3 reads CASSLAWGLAMAETQYF. The CDR3 DNA sequence: TGTGCCAGCAGCTTAGCGTGGGGACTAGCTATGGCGGAGACCCAGTACTTC.

By sample fraction, this clonotype is medium-sized. This chain links TRBV6-1 with TRBJ2-3; D remains unclear. The CDR3 totals 14 residues. The germline V gene has CDR1 MNHNS and CDR2 SASEGT. Trimming cost V 6 bases and J 0 bases, with 10 bases left between them. The CDR3 bases are TGTGCCAGCAGCTCAGGACGAAGCACAGATACGCAGTATTTT. It is translated as CASSSGRSTDTQYF.

This clonotype was counted ten times or more. The chain combines TRBV2 with TRBJ2-7; maybe TRBD2 (5 bases). Trimming pared 5 bases from V and 2 bases from J, leaving 19 bases between. CDR3 length: 16 amino acids. Germline CDR1 SNHLY, CDR2 FYNNEI. The CDR3 nucleotides are TGTGCCAGCAGTTCTCCGACGGAGGATAATCCCTACGAGCAGTACGTC. It translates to CASSSPTEDNPYEQYV.

This clonotype was counted ten times or more. This rearrangement joins TRBV5-1 to TRBJ2-3; 8 bases line up with TRBD2. The CDR3 has 15 residues. Per germline, CDR1 SGHRS and CDR2 YFSETQ. J gave up 0 bases and V 5 bases, and 5 bases lay outside the gene matches. The CDR3 DNA follows: TGCGCCAGCAGAATTAGCGGGATTAGCACAGATACGCAGTATTTT. Translation gives CASRISGISTDTQYF.